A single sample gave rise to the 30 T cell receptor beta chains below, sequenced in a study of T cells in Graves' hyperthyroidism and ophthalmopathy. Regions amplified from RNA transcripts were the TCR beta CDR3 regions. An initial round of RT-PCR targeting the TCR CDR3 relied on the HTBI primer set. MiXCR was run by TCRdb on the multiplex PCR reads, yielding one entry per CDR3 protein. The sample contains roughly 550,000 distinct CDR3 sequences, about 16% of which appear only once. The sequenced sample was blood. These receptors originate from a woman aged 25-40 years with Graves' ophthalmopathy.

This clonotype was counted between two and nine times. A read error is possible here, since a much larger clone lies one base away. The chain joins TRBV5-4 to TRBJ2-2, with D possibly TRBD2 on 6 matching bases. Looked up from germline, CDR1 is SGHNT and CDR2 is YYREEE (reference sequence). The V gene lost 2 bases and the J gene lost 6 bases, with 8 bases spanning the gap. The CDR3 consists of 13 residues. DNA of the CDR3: TGTGCCAGCAGCTTTTGGGGGGCCGGGGAGCTGTTTTTT. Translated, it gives CASSFWGAGELFF.

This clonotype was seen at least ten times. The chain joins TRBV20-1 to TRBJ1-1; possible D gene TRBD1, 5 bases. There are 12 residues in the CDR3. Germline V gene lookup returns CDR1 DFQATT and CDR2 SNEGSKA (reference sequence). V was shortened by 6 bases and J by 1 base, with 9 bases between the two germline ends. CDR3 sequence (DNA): TGCAGTGCCCCCAGGGCGAACACTGAAGCTTTCTTT. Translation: CSAPRANTEAFF.

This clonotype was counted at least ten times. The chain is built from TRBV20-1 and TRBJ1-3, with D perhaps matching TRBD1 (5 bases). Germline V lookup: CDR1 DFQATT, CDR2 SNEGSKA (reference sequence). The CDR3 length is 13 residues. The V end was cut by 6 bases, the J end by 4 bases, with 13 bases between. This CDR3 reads CSAWPGSGNTIYF. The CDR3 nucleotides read TGCAGTGCCTGGCCAGGGAGCGGAAACACCATATATTTT.

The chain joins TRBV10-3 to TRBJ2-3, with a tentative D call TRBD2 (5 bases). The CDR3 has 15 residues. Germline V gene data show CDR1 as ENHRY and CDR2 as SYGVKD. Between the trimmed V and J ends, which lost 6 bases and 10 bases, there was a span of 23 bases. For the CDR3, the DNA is TGTGCCATCAGCGAACTAGTGCACCCCGTTTCGGCGCAGTATTTT. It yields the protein CAISELVHPVSAQYF.

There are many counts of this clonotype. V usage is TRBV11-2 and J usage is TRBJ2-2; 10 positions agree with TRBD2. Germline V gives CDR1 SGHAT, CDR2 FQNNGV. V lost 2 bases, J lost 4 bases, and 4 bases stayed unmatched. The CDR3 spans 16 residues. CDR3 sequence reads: CASSLFLAGATGELFF. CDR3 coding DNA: TGTGCCAGCAGCTTATTCCTAGCGGGAGCCACCGGGGAGCTGTTTTTT.

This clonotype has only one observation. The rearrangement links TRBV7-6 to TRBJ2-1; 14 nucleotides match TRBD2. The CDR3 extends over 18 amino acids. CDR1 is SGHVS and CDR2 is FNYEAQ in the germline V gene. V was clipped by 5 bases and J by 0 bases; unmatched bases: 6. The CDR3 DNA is TGTGCCAGCAGCCTGGGGACTAGCGGGAGTTTCTCCTACAATGAGCAGTTCTTC. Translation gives CASSLGTSGSFSYNEQFF.

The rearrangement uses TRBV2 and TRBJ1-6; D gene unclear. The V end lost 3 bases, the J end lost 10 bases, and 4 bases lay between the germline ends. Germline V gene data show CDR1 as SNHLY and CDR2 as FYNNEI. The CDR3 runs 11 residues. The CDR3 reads CASSDESPLHF. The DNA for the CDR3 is TGTGCCAGCAGTGACGAATCACCCCTCCACTTT.

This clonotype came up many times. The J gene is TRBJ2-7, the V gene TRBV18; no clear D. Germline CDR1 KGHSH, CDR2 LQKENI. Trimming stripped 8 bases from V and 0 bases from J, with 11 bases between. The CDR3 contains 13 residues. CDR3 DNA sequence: TGTGCCAGCAGCCCCTCGAGCTCCTACGAGCAGTACTTC. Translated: CASSPSSSYEQYF.

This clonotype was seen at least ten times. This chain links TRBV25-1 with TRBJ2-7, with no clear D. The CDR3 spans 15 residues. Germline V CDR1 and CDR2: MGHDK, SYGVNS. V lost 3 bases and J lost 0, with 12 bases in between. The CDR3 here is CASSDTKQSSYEQYF. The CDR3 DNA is TGTGCCAGCAGTGATACGAAACAGAGCTCCTACGAGCAGTACTTC.

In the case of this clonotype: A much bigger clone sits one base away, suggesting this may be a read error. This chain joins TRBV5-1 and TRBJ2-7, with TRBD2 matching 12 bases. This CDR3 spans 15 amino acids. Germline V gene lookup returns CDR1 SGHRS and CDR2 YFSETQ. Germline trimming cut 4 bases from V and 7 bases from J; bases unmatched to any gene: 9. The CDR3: CASSPLAGGTTEQYF. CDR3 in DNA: TGCGCCAGCAGCCCACTAGCGGGAGGTACCACGGAGCAGTACTTC. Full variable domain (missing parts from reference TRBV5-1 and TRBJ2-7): KAGVTQTPRYLIKTRGQQVTLSCSPISGHRSVSWYQQTPGQGLQFLFEYFSETQRNKGNFPGRFSGRQFSNSRSEMNVSTLELGDSALYLCASSPLAGGTTEQYFGPGTRLTVT.

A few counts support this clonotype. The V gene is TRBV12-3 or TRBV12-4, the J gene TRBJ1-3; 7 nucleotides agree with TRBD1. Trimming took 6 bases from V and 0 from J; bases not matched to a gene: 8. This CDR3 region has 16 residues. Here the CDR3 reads CASSRRGQLSGNTIYF. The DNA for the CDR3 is TGTGCCAGCAGCAGACGGGGACAGCTCTCTGGAAACACCATATATTTT.

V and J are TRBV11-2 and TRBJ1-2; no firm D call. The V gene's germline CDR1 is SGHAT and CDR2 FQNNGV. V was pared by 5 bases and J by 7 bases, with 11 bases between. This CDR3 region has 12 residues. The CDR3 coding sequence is TGTGCCAGCAGCCCCCCTCTGCCTGGCTACACCTTC. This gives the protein CASSPPLPGYTF.

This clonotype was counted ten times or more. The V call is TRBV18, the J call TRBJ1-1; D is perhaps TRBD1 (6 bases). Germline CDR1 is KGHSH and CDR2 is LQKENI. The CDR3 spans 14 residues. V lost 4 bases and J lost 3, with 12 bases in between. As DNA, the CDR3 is TGTGCCAGCTCACTACAGGGAGTGGACACTGAAGCTTTCTTT. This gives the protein CASSLQGVDTEAFF. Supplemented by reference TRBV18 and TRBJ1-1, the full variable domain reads NAGVMQNPRHLVRRRGQEARLRCSPMKGHSHVYWYRQLPEEGLKFMVYLQKENIIDESGMPKERFSAEFPKEGPSILRIQQVVRGDSAAYFCASSLQGVDTEAFFGQGTRLTVV.

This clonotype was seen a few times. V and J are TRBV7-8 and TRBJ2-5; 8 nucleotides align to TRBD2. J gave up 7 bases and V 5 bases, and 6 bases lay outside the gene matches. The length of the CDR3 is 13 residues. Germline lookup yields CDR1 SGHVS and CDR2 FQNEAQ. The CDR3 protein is CASSPGTRGTQYF. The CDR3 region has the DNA TGTGCCAGCAGCCCTGGGACTAGGGGGACCCAGTACTTC.

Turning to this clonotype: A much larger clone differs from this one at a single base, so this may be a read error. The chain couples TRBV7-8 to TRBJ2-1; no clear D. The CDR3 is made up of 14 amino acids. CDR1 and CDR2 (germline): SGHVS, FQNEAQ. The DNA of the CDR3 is TGTGCCAGCAGCCCCCGGGCAGTCAACAATGAGCAGCTCTTC. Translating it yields CASSPRAVNNEQLF.

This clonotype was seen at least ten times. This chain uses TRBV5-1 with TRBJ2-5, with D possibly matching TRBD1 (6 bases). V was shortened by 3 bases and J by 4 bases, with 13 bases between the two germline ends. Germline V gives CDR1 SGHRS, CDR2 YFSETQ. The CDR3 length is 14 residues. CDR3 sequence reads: CASSSGTSGETQYF. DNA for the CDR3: TGCGCCAGCAGCTCCGGGACAAGCGGAGAGACCCAGTACTTC.

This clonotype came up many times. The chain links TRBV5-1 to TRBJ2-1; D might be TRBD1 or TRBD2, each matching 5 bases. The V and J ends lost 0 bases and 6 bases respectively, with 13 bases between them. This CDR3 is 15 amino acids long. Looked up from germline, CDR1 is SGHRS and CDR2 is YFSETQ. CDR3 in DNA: TGCGCCAGCAGCTTGGTTGGGGACGGCTCCAATGAGCAGTTCTTC. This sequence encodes CASSLVGDGSNEQFF.

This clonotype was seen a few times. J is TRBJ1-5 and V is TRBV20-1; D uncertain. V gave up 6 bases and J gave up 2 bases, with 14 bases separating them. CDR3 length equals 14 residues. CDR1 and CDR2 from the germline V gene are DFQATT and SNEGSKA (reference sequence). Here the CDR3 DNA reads TGCAGTGCCCTGACCAGTATCGGCAATCAGCCCCAGCATTTT. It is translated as CSALTSIGNQPQHF.

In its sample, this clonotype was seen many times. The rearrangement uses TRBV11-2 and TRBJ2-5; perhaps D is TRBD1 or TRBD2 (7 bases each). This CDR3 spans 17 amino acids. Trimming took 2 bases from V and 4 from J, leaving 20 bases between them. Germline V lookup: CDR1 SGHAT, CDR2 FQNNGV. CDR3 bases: TGTGCCAGCAGCTTAAGACAGGGACTAACCCGGCCAGAGACCCAGTACTTC. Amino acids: CASSLRQGLTRPETQYF. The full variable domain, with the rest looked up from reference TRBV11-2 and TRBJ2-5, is EAGVAQSPRYKIIEKRQSVAFWCNPISGHATLYWYQQILGQGPKLLIQFQNNGVVDDSQLPKDRFSAERLKGVDSTLKIQPAKLEDSAVYLCASSLRQGLTRPETQYFGPGTRLLVL.

CDR3 sequence (DNA): TGTGCCAGTGGCGGACAGCGCACAGATACGCAGTATTTT. It yields the protein CASGGQRTDTQYF. The chain uses TRBV19 and TRBJ2-3, with D possibly TRBD1 on 6 matching bases. The germline V gene encodes CDR1 LNHDA and CDR2 SQIVND (reference sequence). The CDR3 has 13 residues. V lost 8 bases and J 1 base, leaving 10 bases between the germline ends.

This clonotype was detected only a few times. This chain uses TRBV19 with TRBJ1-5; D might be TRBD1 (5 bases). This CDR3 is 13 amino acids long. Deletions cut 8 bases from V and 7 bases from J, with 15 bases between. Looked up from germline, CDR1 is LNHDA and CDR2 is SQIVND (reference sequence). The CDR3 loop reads CASGQGIGQPQHF. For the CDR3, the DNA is TGTGCCAGTGGTCAGGGTATCGGGCAGCCCCAGCATTTT. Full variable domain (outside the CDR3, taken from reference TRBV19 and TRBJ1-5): DGGITQSPKYLFRKEGQNVTLSCEQNLNHDAMYWYRQDPGQGLRLIYYSQIVNDFQKGDIAEGYSVSREKKESFPLTVTSAQKNPTAFYLCASGQGIGQPQHFGDGTRLSIL.

The CDR3 DNA reads TGTGCCAGCAGCCTCAGGGGGCTGAGAGGGACCCAGTACTTC. Translating it yields CASSLRGLRGTQYF. The V call is TRBV27, the J call TRBJ2-5; 8 bases match TRBD1. V shed 6 bases and J 7 bases; nucleotides not matched to a gene: 10. The CDR3 covers 14 residues. Germline V gene data show CDR1 as MNHEY and CDR2 as SMNVEV (reference sequence).

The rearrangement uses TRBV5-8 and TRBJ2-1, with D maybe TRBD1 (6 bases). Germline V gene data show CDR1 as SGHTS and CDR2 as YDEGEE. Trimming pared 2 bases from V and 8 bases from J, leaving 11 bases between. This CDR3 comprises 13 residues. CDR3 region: CASSFYRADEQFF. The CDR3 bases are TGTGCCAGCAGCTTCTACAGGGCGGATGAGCAGTTCTTC.

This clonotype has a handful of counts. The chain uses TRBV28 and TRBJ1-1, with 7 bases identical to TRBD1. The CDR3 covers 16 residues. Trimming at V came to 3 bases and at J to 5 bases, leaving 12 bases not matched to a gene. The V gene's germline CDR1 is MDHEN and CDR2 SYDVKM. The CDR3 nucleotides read TGTGCCAGCAGTTTTTTTGCAGGGGGATTCGGGACTGAAGCTTTCTTT. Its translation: CASSFFAGGFGTEAFF.

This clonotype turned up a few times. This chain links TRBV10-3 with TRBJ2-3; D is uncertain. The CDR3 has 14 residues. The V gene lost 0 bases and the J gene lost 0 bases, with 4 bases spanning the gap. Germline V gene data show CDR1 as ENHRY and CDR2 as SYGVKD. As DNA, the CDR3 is TGTGCCATCAGTGAGTCTCAGAGCACAGATACGCAGTATTTT. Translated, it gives CAISESQSTDTQYF.

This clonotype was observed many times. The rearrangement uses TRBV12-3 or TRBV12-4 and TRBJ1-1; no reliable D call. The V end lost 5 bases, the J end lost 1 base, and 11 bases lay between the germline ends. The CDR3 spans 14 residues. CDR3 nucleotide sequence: TGTGCCAGCAGTCCCTATGGGGAGAACACTGAAGCTTTCTTT. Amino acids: CASSPYGENTEAFF.

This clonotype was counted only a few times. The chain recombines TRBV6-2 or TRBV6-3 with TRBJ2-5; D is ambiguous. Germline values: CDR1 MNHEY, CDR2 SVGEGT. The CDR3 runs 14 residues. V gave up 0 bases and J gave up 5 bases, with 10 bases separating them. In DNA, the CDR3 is TGTGCCAGCAGTTACTCTTCTTTCGGGGAGACCCAGTACTTC. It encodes CASSYSSFGETQYF.

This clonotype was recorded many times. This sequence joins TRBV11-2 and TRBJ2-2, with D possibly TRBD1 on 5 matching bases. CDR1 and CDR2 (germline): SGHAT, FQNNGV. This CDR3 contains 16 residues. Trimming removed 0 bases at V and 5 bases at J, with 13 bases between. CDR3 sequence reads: CASSLDIRVLTGELFF. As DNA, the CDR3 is TGTGCCAGCAGCTTAGATATCAGGGTTCTGACCGGGGAGCTGTTTTTT.

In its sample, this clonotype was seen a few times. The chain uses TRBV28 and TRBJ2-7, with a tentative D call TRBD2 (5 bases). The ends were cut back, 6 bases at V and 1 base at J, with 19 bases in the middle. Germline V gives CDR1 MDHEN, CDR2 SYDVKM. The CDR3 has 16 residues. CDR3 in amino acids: CASSRLDWMVSYEQYF. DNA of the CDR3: TGTGCCAGCAGCCGACTGGACTGGATGGTTTCCTACGAGCAGTACTTC.

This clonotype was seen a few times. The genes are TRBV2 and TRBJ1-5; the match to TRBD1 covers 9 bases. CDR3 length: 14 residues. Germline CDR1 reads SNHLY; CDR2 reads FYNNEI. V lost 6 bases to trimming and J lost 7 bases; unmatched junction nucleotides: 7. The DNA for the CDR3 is TGTGCCAGCAGAAAGACAGGGGGGAGGCAGCCCCAGCATTTT. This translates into CASRKTGGRQPQHF. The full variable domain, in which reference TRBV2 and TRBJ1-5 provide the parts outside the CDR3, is EPEVTQTPSHQVTQMGQEVILRCVPISNHLYFYWYRQILGQKVEFLVSFYNNEISEKSEIFDDQFSVERPDGSNFTLKIRSTKLEDSAMYFCASRKTGGRQPQHFGDGTRLSIL.